A selection of T cell receptor beta chains follows, all from one sample in a study of OX40 agonist ivuxolimab in advanced cancers. Assay used: immunoSEQ multiplex PCR; TCRdb lists only in-frame clones, some missing. The sample lists about 46,000 clones, 75% to 95% occurring once. Source: CD4+ or CD8+ T cells sorted from blood, taken in a trial of the OX40 agonist ivuxolimab. The source of these receptors is an adult with an advanced solid tumor such as melanoma, head and neck, liver or kidney cancer. Both conserved end residues are part of each CDR3. The order of the fields is J gene, clone size, V gene, D gene, CDR3 protein, CDR3 DNA. D genes are given only for firm matches. Clone size appears in some rows only: once, few, many, or a class for an expanded clone.

j_call: TRBJ2-2; clone_size: NA; v_call: TRBV10-2; d_call: NA; cdr3_aa: CASSFLTGELFF; cdr3_nt: TGCGCCAGCAGTTTCCTCACCGGGGAGCTGTTTTTT
j_call: TRBJ1-1; clone_size: NA; v_call: TRBV4-1; d_call: NA; cdr3_aa: CASSQAPMNTEAFF; cdr3_nt: TGCGCCAGCAGCCAAGCCCCAATGAACACTGAAGCTTTCTTT
j_call: TRBJ2-7; clone_size: once; v_call: TRBV10-2; d_call: NA; cdr3_aa: CASSESRTNEQYF; cdr3_nt: TGCGCCAGCAGTGAGTCCAGGACTAACGAGCAGTACTTC
j_call: TRBJ2-7; clone_size: NA; v_call: TRBV23-1; d_call: NA; cdr3_aa: CASSQGYSARIYEQYF; cdr3_nt: TGCGCCAGCAGCCAAGGATACTCGGCTAGGATCTACGAGCAGTACTTC
j_call: TRBJ2-7; clone_size: NA; v_call: TRBV7-9; d_call: NA; cdr3_aa: CASSAGGSSYEQYF; cdr3_nt: TGTGCCAGCAGCGCGGGCGGGTCCTCCTACGAGCAGTACTTC
j_call: TRBJ1-5; clone_size: NA; v_call: TRBV27; d_call: TRBD1; cdr3_aa: CASSEFQLGRGDQPQHF; cdr3_nt: TGTGCCAGCAGTGAATTCCAGCTCGGCAGGGGGGATCAGCCCCAGCATTTT
j_call: TRBJ2-7; clone_size: NA; v_call: TRBV13; d_call: NA; cdr3_aa: CASSQQGSSYEQYF; cdr3_nt: TGTGCCAGCAGCCAACAAGGGAGCTCCTACGAGCAGTACTTC
j_call: TRBJ1-5; clone_size: NA; v_call: TRBV27; d_call: NA; cdr3_aa: CASSFGRNQPQHF; cdr3_nt: TGTGCCAGCAGTTTCGGGAGAAATCAGCCCCAGCATTTT
j_call: TRBJ2-2; clone_size: NA; v_call: TRBV15; d_call: NA; cdr3_aa: CATTLRPSYTGELFF; cdr3_nt: TGTGCCACCACCCTCCGCCCCTCTTACACCGGGGAGCTGTTTTTT
j_call: TRBJ2-7; clone_size: NA; v_call: TRBV7-9; d_call: NA; cdr3_aa: CASSLAQEQYF; cdr3_nt: TGTGCCAGCAGCTTAGCGCAAGAGCAGTACTTC
j_call: TRBJ1-1; clone_size: NA; v_call: TRBV4-2; d_call: NA; cdr3_aa: CASSQALPGQRGIMNTEAFF; cdr3_nt: TGTGCCAGCAGCCAAGCTTTGCCTGGACAAAGAGGGATCATGAACACTGAAGCTTTCTTT
j_call: TRBJ2-7; clone_size: NA; v_call: TRBV4-3; d_call: NA; cdr3_aa: CASSQTFQGESPYEQYF; cdr3_nt: TGCGCCAGCAGCCAGACATTTCAGGGTGAGTCCCCCTACGAGCAGTACTTC
j_call: TRBJ1-5; clone_size: medium-sized; v_call: TRBV15; d_call: NA; cdr3_aa: CATRVSGSGNQPQHF; cdr3_nt: TGTGCCACCAGAGTCTCCGGTAGTGGCAATCAGCCCCAGCATTTT
j_call: TRBJ2-7; clone_size: once; v_call: TRBV27; d_call: TRBD1; cdr3_aa: CASSLSVGTGWNEQYF; cdr3_nt: TGTGCCAGCAGTTTATCCGTCGGGACAGGCTGGAACGAGCAGTACTTC
j_call: TRBJ1-2; clone_size: NA; v_call: TRBV5-6; d_call: NA; cdr3_aa: CASTLARGRRGYTF; cdr3_nt: TGTGCCAGCACCTTGGCGCGGGGGCGGCGGGGCTACACCTTC
j_call: TRBJ2-7; clone_size: NA; v_call: TRBV6-1; d_call: NA; cdr3_aa: CASWGTKQPHEQYF; cdr3_nt: TGTGCCAGCTGGGGCACAAAACAACCCCACGAGCAGTACTTC
j_call: TRBJ2-5; clone_size: NA; v_call: TRBV7-9; d_call: TRBD2; cdr3_aa: CASSPWTSGTQETQYF; cdr3_nt: TGTGCCAGCAGCCCCTGGACTAGCGGGACACAAGAGACCCAGTACTTC
j_call: TRBJ2-2; clone_size: NA; v_call: TRBV9; d_call: TRBD2; cdr3_aa: CASSYSGRGTGELFF; cdr3_nt: TGTGCCAGCAGCTACAGCGGGAGGGGTACCGGGGAGCTGTTTTTT
j_call: TRBJ1-2; clone_size: NA; v_call: TRBV4-1; d_call: NA; cdr3_aa: CASSQVVYEGRNYGCTF; cdr3_nt: TGCGCCAGCAGCCAAGTAGTGTATGAGGGTAGAAACTATGGCTGCACCTTC
j_call: TRBJ1-3; clone_size: once; v_call: TRBV6-1; d_call: NA; cdr3_aa: CASSDQGWSGNTIYF; cdr3_nt: TGTGCCAGCAGTGATCAGGGGTGGTCTGGAAACACCATATATTTT
j_call: TRBJ2-7; clone_size: NA; v_call: TRBV7-9; d_call: NA; cdr3_aa: CASSPYRSRDSYEQYF; cdr3_nt: TGTGCCAGCAGCCCCTATCGGTCTCGAGATTCCTACGAGCAGTACTTC
j_call: TRBJ2-1; clone_size: NA; v_call: TRBV4-1; d_call: NA; cdr3_aa: CASSPTPLTGANEQFF; cdr3_nt: TGCGCCAGCAGCCCCACCCCCCTTACGGGGGCAAATGAGCAGTTCTTC
j_call: TRBJ2-2; clone_size: NA; v_call: TRBV6-1; d_call: TRBD1; cdr3_aa: CASSEYWTGNTGELFF; cdr3_nt: TGTGCCAGCAGTGAGTATTGGACAGGGAACACCGGGGAGCTGTTTTTT
j_call: TRBJ2-1; clone_size: NA; v_call: TRBV19; d_call: NA; cdr3_aa: CASSIPRNEQFF; cdr3_nt: TGTGCCAGTAGTATCCCCCGCAATGAGCAGTTCTTC
j_call: TRBJ1-1; clone_size: NA; v_call: TRBV5-4; d_call: NA; cdr3_aa: CASSLAIEGGEAFF; cdr3_nt: TGTGCCAGCAGCTTGGCTATAGAGGGAGGTGAAGCTTTCTTT
j_call: TRBJ2-1; clone_size: NA; v_call: TRBV7-6; d_call: NA; cdr3_aa: CASSASGSSYNEQFF; cdr3_nt: TGTGCCAGCAGCGCCAGCGGTAGCTCCTACAATGAGCAGTTCTTC
j_call: TRBJ1-1; clone_size: NA; v_call: TRBV27; d_call: NA; cdr3_aa: CASSPGKNTEAFF; cdr3_nt: TGTGCCAGCAGTCCCGGAAAAAACACTGAAGCTTTCTTT
j_call: TRBJ2-7; clone_size: once; v_call: TRBV7-6; d_call: TRBD1; cdr3_aa: CASSSTGEAHYEQYF; cdr3_nt: TGTGCCAGCAGCTCGACAGGGGAGGCGCATTACGAGCAGTACTTC
j_call: TRBJ2-1; clone_size: NA; v_call: TRBV27; d_call: TRBD2; cdr3_aa: CASSVILAGGPYEQFF; cdr3_nt: TGTGCCAGCAGTGTCATACTAGCGGGAGGGCCCTATGAGCAGTTCTTC
j_call: TRBJ1-1; clone_size: NA; v_call: TRBV7-9; d_call: NA; cdr3_aa: CASSLGTAGTEAFF; cdr3_nt: TGTGCCAGCAGCTTAGGGACAGCGGGCACTGAAGCTTTCTTT
j_call: TRBJ1-2; clone_size: NA; v_call: TRBV5-4; d_call: TRBD1; cdr3_aa: CASNSHGQDYGYTF; cdr3_nt: TGTGCCAGCAATTCCCACGGACAGGACTATGGCTACACCTTC
j_call: TRBJ2-2; clone_size: NA; v_call: TRBV5-1; d_call: NA; cdr3_aa: CATQWAPNTGELFF; cdr3_nt: TGCGCCACACAGTGGGCACCGAACACCGGGGAGCTGTTTTTT
j_call: TRBJ2-7; clone_size: NA; v_call: TRBV13; d_call: TRBD1; cdr3_aa: CASSERDSPYEQYF; cdr3_nt: TGTGCCAGCAGCGAAAGGGACAGTCCCTACGAGCAGTACTTC
j_call: TRBJ2-7; clone_size: NA; v_call: TRBV7-6; d_call: TRBD2; cdr3_aa: CASSFGLAGSSYEQYF; cdr3_nt: TGTGCCAGCAGCTTCGGACTAGCGGGAAGCTCCTACGAGCAGTACTTC
j_call: TRBJ2-1; clone_size: NA; v_call: TRBV7-2; d_call: NA; cdr3_aa: CASSLIHFSYNEQFF; cdr3_nt: TGTGCCAGCAGCTTGATTCACTTCTCCTACAATGAGCAGTTCTTC
j_call: TRBJ2-6; clone_size: NA; v_call: TRBV4-1; d_call: NA; cdr3_aa: CASSQNSGANVLTF; cdr3_nt: TGCGCCAGCAGCCAAAACTCTGGGGCCAACGTCCTGACTTTC
j_call: TRBJ1-3; clone_size: NA; v_call: TRBV2; d_call: NA; cdr3_aa: CASRTGLGNTIYF; cdr3_nt: TGTGCCAGCAGAACGGGGCTGGGAAACACCATATATTTT
j_call: TRBJ1-4; clone_size: once; v_call: TRBV11-2; d_call: NA; cdr3_aa: CASSPFSGPNEKLFF; cdr3_nt: TGTGCCAGCAGCCCCTTCTCAGGGCCTAATGAAAAACTGTTTTTT
j_call: TRBJ1-5; clone_size: NA; v_call: TRBV7-9; d_call: NA; cdr3_aa: CASSLEGEKGQPQHF; cdr3_nt: TGTGCCAGCAGCTTAGAAGGTGAAAAAGGGCAGCCCCAGCATTTT
j_call: TRBJ2-3; clone_size: NA; v_call: TRBV15; d_call: TRBD2; cdr3_aa: CATSSDLAATDTQYF; cdr3_nt: TGTGCCACCAGCAGTGATCTAGCGGCCACAGATACGCAGTATTTT
j_call: TRBJ1-2; clone_size: NA; v_call: TRBV29-1; d_call: NA; cdr3_aa: CSVGADYGYTF; cdr3_nt: TGCAGCGTTGGAGCAGATTATGGCTACACCTTC
j_call: TRBJ2-1; clone_size: NA; v_call: TRBV4-1; d_call: NA; cdr3_aa: CASSQTTNEQFF; cdr3_nt: TGCGCCAGCAGCCAAACTACCAATGAGCAGTTCTTC
j_call: TRBJ2-1; clone_size: NA; v_call: TRBV5-4; d_call: TRBD2; cdr3_aa: CASSFIAGGEGDNEQFF; cdr3_nt: TGTGCCAGCAGCTTCATAGCGGGAGGGGAAGGGGACAATGAGCAGTTCTTC
j_call: TRBJ1-1; clone_size: NA; v_call: TRBV10-3; d_call: NA; cdr3_aa: CAISAGGPEAFF; cdr3_nt: TGTGCCATCAGTGCCGGCGGCCCTGAAGCTTTCTTT
j_call: TRBJ1-5; clone_size: NA; v_call: TRBV30; d_call: NA; cdr3_aa: CAWSRDTRIYSNQPQHF; cdr3_nt: TGTGCCTGGAGCCGGGACACGCGAATCTATAGCAATCAGCCCCAGCATTTT
j_call: TRBJ2-1; clone_size: NA; v_call: TRBV9; d_call: NA; cdr3_aa: CASSAGGLSGEQFF; cdr3_nt: TGTGCCAGCAGCGCCGGAGGCCTGAGTGGTGAGCAGTTCTTC
j_call: TRBJ2-1; clone_size: NA; v_call: TRBV5-6; d_call: NA; cdr3_aa: CASSLAGRVKFF; cdr3_nt: TGTGCCAGCAGCTTGGCGGGTCGAGTGAAGTTCTTC
j_call: TRBJ2-1; clone_size: once; v_call: TRBV10-2; d_call: NA; cdr3_aa: CASSESFTTMNEQFF; cdr3_nt: TGCGCCAGCAGTGAGTCGTTCACGACCATGAATGAGCAGTTCTTC
j_call: TRBJ1-1; clone_size: NA; v_call: TRBV9; d_call: NA; cdr3_aa: CASSVGGSVTEAFF; cdr3_nt: TGTGCCAGCAGCGTAGGGGGATCGGTTACTGAAGCTTTCTTT
j_call: TRBJ2-5; clone_size: NA; v_call: TRBV7-9; d_call: NA; cdr3_aa: CASSGDIHQETQYF; cdr3_nt: TGTGCCAGCAGCGGGGACATACACCAAGAGACCCAGTACTTC
j_call: TRBJ2-3; clone_size: NA; v_call: TRBV28; d_call: TRBD2; cdr3_aa: CASSRLAGGPSTDTQYF; cdr3_nt: TGTGCCAGCAGCCGACTAGCGGGGGGACCTAGCACAGATACGCAGTATTTT
j_call: TRBJ2-2; clone_size: NA; v_call: TRBV6-5; d_call: TRBD1; cdr3_aa: CASSSIDQGVTGELFF; cdr3_nt: TGTGCCAGCAGTTCTATCGATCAGGGGGTCACCGGGGAGCTGTTTTTT
j_call: TRBJ1-2; clone_size: NA; v_call: TRBV19; d_call: TRBD1; cdr3_aa: CASSIVTGAHGYTF; cdr3_nt: TGTGCCAGTAGTATAGTGACAGGGGCCCATGGCTACACCTTC
j_call: TRBJ2-7; clone_size: NA; v_call: TRBV6-5; d_call: NA; cdr3_aa: CASSYGQGLSEQYF; cdr3_nt: TGTGCCAGCAGTTACGGGCAGGGCTTGAGTGAGCAGTACTTC
j_call: TRBJ2-7; clone_size: NA; v_call: TRBV14; d_call: TRBD2; cdr3_aa: CASSQVEREHSYEQYF; cdr3_nt: TGTGCCAGCAGCCAAGTAGAGCGGGAACACTCCTACGAGCAGTACTTC
j_call: TRBJ2-7; clone_size: NA; v_call: TRBV29-1; d_call: NA; cdr3_aa: CSVVLADIYEQYF; cdr3_nt: TGCAGCGTTGTCCTCGCGGACATCTACGAGCAGTACTTC